Here is one T cell receptor (beta chain) with its context. The antigen is unknown. The authors made TCR beta libraries by quantitative 5'-RACE with molecular barcodes. One entry per CDR3 protein, called by TCRdb with MiXCR from the 5' RACE reads. This sample has around 100,000 distinct CDR3 sequences, with around 24% found just once. The sample originates from a study of CD8 T cells in ankylosing spondylitis. Overall study results and limits: Significant enrichment of disease-linked clones was reported in matched ankylosing spondylitis synovial fluid. What seemed typical of ankylosing spondylitis blood was a TCR beta motif built from several highly homologous variants. Disease-linked clones were found to be CD8+ and relatively rare in peripheral blood.

This CDR3 is 14 amino acids long. Germline V gene data show CDR1 as MRHNA and CDR2 as SNTAGT. V lost 3 bases, J lost 2 bases, and 5 bases lay in between. The sequence came from a male donor with ankylosing spondylitis. Sequencing was done on a sample of synovial fluid, either unsorted or a sorted T cell fraction (not recorded which). The chain recombines TRBV6-4 with TRBJ2-6; unclear D gene. CDR3 sequence: CASSEGAGANVLTF. The DNA of the CDR3 is TGTGCCAGCAGTGAGGGCGCTGGGGCCAACGTCCTGACTTTC.